This T cell receptor beta chain is from a study of OX40 agonist ivuxolimab in advanced cancers. Looking at the study overall: The treatment was a fully human IgG2 OX40 agonist, ivuxolimab. Of the participants, approximately 40% had some prior anti-PD-1, anti-PD-L1 or anti-CTLA-4 therapy, which was allowed.

Here immunoSEQ multiplex PCR was the method, and the copy in TCRdb shows in-frame clones only, minus some. Of over 60,000 clones detected, 89% appear once; the ten largest clones hold 0.3% to 0.45%. Note on this clone: Other nucleotide sequences in the sample specify the same CDR3.

V lost 0 bases and J lost 3; bases outside the gene matches: 0. The CDR3 extends over 15 amino acids. Germline V gene data show CDR1 as LGHNA and CDR2 as YNFKEQ. The source of this sequence is an adult with an advanced solid tumor such as melanoma, head and neck, liver or kidney cancer. The chain links TRBV4-2 to TRBJ2-1, with 9 bases fitting TRBD2. This specimen consisted of CD4+ or CD8+ T cells sorted from blood, obtained in a trial of the OX40 agonist ivuxolimab. The CDR3 nucleotides are TGTGCCAGCAGCCAAGATAGCGGGAGCTACAATGAGCAGTTCTTC. Amino acids: CASSQDSGSYNEQFF.